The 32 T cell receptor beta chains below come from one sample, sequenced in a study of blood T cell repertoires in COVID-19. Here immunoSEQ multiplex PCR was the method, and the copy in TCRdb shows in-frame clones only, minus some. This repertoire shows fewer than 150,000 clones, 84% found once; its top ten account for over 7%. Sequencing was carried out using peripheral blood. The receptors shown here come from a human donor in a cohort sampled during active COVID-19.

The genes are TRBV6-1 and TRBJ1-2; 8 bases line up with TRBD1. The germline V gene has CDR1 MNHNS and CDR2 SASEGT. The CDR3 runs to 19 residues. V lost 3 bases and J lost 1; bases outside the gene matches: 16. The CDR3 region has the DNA TGTGCCAGCAGTGATGGGGTCCCGGACAGGGTAGTCCTTAACTATGGCTACACCTTC. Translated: CASSDGVPDRVVLNYGYTF.

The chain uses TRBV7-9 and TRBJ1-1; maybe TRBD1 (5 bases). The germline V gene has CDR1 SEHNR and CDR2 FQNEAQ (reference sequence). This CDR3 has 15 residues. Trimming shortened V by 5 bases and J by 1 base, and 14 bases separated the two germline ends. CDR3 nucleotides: TGTGCCAGCAGCCAAGATGGGACTTCGAACACTGAAGCTTTCTTT. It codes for CASSQDGTSNTEAFF.

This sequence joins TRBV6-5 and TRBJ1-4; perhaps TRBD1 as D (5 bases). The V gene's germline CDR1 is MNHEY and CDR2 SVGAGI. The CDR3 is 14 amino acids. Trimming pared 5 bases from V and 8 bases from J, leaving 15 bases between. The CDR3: CASSQLQGREKLFF. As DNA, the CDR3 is TGTGCCAGCAGTCAACTTCAGGGTAGGGAAAAACTGTTTTTT.

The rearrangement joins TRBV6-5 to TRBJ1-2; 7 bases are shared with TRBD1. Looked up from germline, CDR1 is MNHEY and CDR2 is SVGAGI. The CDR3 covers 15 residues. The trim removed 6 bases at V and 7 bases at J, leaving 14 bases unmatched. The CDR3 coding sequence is TGTGCCAGCAGCATCGGGATCAGGGGGAAGGGTGGCTACACCTTC. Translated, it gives CASSIGIRGKGGYTF.

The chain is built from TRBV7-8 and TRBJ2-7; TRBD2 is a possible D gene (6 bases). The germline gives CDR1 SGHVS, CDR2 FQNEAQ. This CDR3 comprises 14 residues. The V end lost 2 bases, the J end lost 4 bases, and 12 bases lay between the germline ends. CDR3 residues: CASSLRGDWYEQYF. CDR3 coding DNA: TGTGCCAGCAGCTTACGTGGGGACTGGTACGAGCAGTACTTC.

CDR3 amino acids: CASSPSVHNEQFF. The CDR3 coding sequence is TGTGCCAGCTCACCTTCGGTACACAATGAGCAGTTCTTC. The genes are TRBV18 and TRBJ2-1; no clear D gene. The V gene lost 3 bases and the J gene lost 5 bases, with 8 bases spanning the gap. The CDR3 has 13 amino acids. Germline lookup yields CDR1 KGHSH and CDR2 LQKENI.

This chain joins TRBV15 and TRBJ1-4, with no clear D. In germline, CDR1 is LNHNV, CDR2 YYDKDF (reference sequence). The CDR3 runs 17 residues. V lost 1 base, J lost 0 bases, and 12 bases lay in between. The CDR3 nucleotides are TGTGCCACCAGCAGAGGCACTCCGCAAACAACTAATGAAAAACTGTTTTTT. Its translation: CATSRGTPQTTNEKLFF.

CDR3 sequence: CASSRLRGLNAEAFF. The CDR3, as DNA: TGTGCCAGCAGCCGCCTGAGGGGGTTGAATGCTGAAGCTTTCTTT. The chain employs TRBV6-2 or TRBV6-3 and TRBJ1-1; maybe TRBD1 (6 bases). Germline V lookup: CDR1 MNHEY, CDR2 SVGEGT. CDR3 length: 15 amino acids. Trimming pared 6 bases from V and 6 bases from J, leaving 20 bases between.

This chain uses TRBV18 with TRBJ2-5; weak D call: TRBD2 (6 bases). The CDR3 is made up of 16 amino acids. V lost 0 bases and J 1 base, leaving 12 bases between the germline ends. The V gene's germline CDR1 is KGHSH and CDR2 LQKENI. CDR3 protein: CASSPPRGGIQETQYF. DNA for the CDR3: TGTGCCAGCTCACCACCGCGGGGCGGGATCCAAGAGACCCAGTACTTC. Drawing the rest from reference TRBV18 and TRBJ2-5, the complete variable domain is NAGVMQNPRHLVRRRGQEARLRCSPMKGHSHVYWYRQLPEEGLKFMVYLQKENIIDESGMPKERFSAEFPKEGPSILRIQQVVRGDSAAYFCASSPPRGGIQETQYFGPGTRLLVL.

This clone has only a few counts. DNA of the CDR3: TGTGCCAGCAGCTTATGGGGACAGGGGGACAATCAGCCCCAGCATTTT. As protein: CASSLWGQGDNQPQHF. The chain is built from TRBV11-2 and TRBJ1-5, with 11 bases matching TRBD1. J was trimmed by 3 bases and V by 2 bases; bases with no gene match: 3. CDR1 SGHAT and CDR2 FQNNGV come from the germline V gene. CDR3 length: 16 residues.

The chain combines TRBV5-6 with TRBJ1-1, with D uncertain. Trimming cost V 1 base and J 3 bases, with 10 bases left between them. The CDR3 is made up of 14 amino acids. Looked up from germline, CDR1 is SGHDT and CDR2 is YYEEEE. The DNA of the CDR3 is TGTGCCAGCAGCTTGATATCGGCGGACACTGAAGCTTTCTTT. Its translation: CASSLISADTEAFF.

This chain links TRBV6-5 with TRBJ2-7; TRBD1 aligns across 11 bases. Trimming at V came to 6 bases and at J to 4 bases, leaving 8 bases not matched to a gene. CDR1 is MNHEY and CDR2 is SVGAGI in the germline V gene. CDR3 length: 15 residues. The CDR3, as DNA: TGTGCCAGCAGCCGGAAGGACAGGGGGCCTTACGAGCAGTACTTC. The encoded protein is CASSRKDRGPYEQYF.

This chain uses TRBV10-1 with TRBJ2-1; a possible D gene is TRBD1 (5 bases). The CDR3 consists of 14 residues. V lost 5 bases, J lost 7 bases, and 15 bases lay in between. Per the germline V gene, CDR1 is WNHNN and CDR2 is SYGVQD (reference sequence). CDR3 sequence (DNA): TGCGCCAGCAGTATCCCGACAGCTTCGAATGAGCAGTTCTTC. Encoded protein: CASSIPTASNEQFF.

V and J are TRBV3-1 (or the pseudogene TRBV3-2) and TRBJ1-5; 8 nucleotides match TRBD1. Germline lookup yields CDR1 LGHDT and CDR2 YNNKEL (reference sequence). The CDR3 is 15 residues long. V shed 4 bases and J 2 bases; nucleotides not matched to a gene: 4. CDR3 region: CASSPQGAGNQPQHF. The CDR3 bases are TGTGCCAGCAGCCCCCAGGGGGCTGGCAATCAGCCCCAGCATTTT.

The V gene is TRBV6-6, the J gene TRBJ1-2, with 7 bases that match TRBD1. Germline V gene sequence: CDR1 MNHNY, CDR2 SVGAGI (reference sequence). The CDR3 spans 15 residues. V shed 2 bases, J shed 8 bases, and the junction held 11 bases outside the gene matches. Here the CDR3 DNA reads TGTGCCAGCAGTTACGGAGGGGGCGCGACGGAGGGCTACACCTTC. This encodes CASSYGGGATEGYTF.

CDR3 residues: CSAIDRVGYTF. CDR3 nucleotides: TGCAGTGCTATCGACAGGGTCGGCTACACCTTC. The chain is built from TRBV20-1 and TRBJ1-2; 7 nucleotides match TRBD1. The CDR3 contains 11 residues. Germline lookup yields CDR1 DFQATT and CDR2 SNEGSKA (reference sequence). The J segment lost 8 bases and the V segment lost 4 bases, leaving 4 bases of the junction unmatched.

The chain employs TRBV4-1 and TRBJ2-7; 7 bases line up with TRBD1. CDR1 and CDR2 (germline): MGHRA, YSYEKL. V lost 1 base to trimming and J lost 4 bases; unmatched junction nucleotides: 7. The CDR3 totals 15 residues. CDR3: CASSQGQGALYEQYF. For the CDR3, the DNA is TGCGCCAGCAGCCAAGGACAGGGCGCCCTTTACGAGCAGTACTTC.

The CDR3 nucleotides are TGTGCCAGCAGCGTAGATATAAGGGGGACCTTCCGAGGGACCGGGGAGCTGTTTTTT. It is translated as CASSVDIRGTFRGTGELFF. The chain carries TRBV9 and TRBJ2-2; weak D call: TRBD1 (6 bases). The CDR3 totals 19 residues. V was shortened by 0 bases and J by 5 bases, with 23 bases between the two germline ends. Germline V gene sequence: CDR1 SGDLS, CDR2 YYNGEE.

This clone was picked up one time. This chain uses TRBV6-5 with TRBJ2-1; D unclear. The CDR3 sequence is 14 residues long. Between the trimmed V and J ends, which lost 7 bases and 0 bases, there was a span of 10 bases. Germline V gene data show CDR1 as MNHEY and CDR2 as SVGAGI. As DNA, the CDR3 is TGTGCCAGCATTATCGGTAGCTCCTACAATGAGCAGTTCTTC. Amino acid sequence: CASIIGSSYNEQFF.

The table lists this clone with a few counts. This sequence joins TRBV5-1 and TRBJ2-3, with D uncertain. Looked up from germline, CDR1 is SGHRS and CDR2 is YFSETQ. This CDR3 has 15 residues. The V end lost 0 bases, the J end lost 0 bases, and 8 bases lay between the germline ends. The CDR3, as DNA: TGCGCCAGCAGCTTGGGTCCCACTAGCACAGATACGCAGTATTTT. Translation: CASSLGPTSTDTQYF.

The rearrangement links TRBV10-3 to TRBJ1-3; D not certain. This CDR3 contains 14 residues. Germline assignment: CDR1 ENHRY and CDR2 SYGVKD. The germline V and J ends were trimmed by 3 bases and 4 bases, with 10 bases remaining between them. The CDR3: CAISDPSVGNTIYF. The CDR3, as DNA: TGTGCCATCAGTGATCCCTCCGTCGGAAACACCATATATTTT.

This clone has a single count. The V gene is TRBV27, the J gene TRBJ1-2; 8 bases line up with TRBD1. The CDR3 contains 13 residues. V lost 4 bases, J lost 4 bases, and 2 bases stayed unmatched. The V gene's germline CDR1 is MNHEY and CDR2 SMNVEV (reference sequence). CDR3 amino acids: CASSSGGSYGYTF. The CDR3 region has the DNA TGTGCCAGCAGTTCAGGGGGCAGCTATGGCTACACCTTC.

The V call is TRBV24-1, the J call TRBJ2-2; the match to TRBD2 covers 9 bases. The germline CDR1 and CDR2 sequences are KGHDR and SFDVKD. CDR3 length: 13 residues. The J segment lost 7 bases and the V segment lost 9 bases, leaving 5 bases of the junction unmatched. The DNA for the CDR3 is TGTGCCACCGGCGGGGGGGCCGTCGGGGAGCTGTTTTTT. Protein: CATGGGAVGELFF.

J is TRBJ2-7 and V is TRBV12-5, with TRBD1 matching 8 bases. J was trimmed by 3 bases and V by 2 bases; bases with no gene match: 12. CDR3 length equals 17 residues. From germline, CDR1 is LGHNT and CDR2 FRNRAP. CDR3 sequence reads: CASGLSPGTGYYYEQYF. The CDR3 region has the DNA TGTGCTAGTGGTTTGTCTCCGGGGACAGGATACTACTACGAGCAGTACTTC.

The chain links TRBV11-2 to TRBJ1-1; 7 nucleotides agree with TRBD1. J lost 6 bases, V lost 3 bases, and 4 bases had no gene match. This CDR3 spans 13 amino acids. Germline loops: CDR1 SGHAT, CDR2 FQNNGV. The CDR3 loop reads CASSFGTAAEAFF. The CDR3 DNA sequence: TGTGCCAGCAGCTTCGGGACAGCGGCTGAAGCTTTCTTT. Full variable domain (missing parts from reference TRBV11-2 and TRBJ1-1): EAGVAQSPRYKIIEKRQSVAFWCNPISGHATLYWYQQILGQGPKLLIQFQNNGVVDDSQLPKDRFSAERLKGVDSTLKIQPAKLEDSAVYLCASSFGTAAEAFFGQGTRLTVV.

DNA of the CDR3: TGTGCCAGCAGCTTAGACAGGGGGCGCCAAGAGACCCAGTACTTC. Its translation: CASSLDRGRQETQYF. The chain uses TRBV11-2 and TRBJ2-5; 8 bases match TRBD1. The germline V gene encodes CDR1 SGHAT and CDR2 FQNNGV. The ends lost 0 bases at V and 1 base at J; junction bases unmatched: 1. The CDR3 totals 15 residues.

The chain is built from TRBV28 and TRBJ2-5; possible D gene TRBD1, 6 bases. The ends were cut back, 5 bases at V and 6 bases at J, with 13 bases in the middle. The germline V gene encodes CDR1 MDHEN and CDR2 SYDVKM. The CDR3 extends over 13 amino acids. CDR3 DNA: TGTGCCAGCAGTACACAGGGCTCTAAGACCCAGTACTTC. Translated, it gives CASSTQGSKTQYF.

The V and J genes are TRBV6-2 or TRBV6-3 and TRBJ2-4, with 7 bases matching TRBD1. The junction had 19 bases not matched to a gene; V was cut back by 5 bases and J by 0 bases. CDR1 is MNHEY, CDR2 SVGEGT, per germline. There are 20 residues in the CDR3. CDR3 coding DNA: TGTGCCAGCAGTATCTTAAGACAGGGAATGGGTATTGAAGCCAAAAACATTCAGTACTTC. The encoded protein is CASSILRQGMGIEAKNIQYF.

The chain's CDR3 is CSAGTGAGTEAFF. The CDR3 DNA is TGCAGCGCTGGGACAGGGGCTGGCACTGAAGCTTTCTTT. The chain is built from TRBV29-1 and TRBJ1-1; 10 bases map to TRBD1. Germline lookup yields CDR1 SQVTM and CDR2 ANQGSEA. J gave up 4 bases and V 7 bases, and 6 bases lay outside the gene matches. The CDR3 length is 13 residues.

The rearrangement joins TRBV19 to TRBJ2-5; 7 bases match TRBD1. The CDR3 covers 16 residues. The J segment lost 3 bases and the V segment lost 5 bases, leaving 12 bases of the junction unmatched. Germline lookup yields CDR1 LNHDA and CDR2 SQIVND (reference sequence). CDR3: CASSGVGPGGEETQYF. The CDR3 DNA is TGTGCCAGTAGTGGGGTCGGGCCAGGGGGAGAAGAGACCCAGTACTTC.

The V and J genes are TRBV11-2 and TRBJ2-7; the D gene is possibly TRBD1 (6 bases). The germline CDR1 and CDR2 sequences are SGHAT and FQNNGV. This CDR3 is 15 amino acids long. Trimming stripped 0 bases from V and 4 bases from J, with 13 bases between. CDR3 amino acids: CASSLDLGAGYEQYF. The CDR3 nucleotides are TGTGCCAGCAGCTTAGATCTGGGGGCCGGGTACGAGCAGTACTTC.

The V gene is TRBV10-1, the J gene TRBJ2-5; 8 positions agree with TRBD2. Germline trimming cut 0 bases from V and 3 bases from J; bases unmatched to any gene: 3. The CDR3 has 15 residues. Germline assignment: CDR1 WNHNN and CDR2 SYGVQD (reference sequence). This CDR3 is CASSESISGEETQYF. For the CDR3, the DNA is TGCGCCAGCAGTGAGTCGATTAGCGGGGAAGAGACCCAGTACTTC.